This T cell receptor beta chain was retrieved from a study of shared clonotypes between healthy human individuals. Study-level findings and limits: Some clonotypes were shared by all four sorted-subset donors, while others were not shared. The non-shared ones had lower generation probabilities than the shared ones. The authors expected sequencing depth to affect clonotype sharing among donors.

A note on this clone: Its specificity is not known. Other DNA sequences within the sample encode an identical CDR3.

The table came from immunoSEQ multiplex PCR; TCRdb's copy has only in-frame clones and leaves some out. The sample lists approximately 2.5 million clones, 90% to 95% seen once, with around 0.37% in the top ten. This CDR3 has 15 amino acids. Trimming removed 0 bases from V and 1 base from J, with 8 bases in between. CDR1 is SGHRS, CDR2 YFSETQ, per germline. The chain is built from TRBV5-1 and TRBJ1-5; perhaps TRBD1 as D (5 bases). What was sequenced was naive CD4+ T cells from PBMCs. The subset is: CD45RA+ positively selected. The origin of this receptor is a man younger than 35 in good health. Some clones in this sample may be carry-over from other donors' samples. The CDR3 region has the DNA TGCGCCAGCAGCTTGGACGGGGCCAGCAATCAGCCCCAGCATTTT. Residues: CASSLDGASNQPQHF.